One and the same sample provided the 31 T cell receptor beta chains below, sequenced in a study of T cells in Graves' hyperthyroidism and ophthalmopathy. There were TCR beta CDR3 regions amplified from RNA transcripts. The TCR CDR3 was amplified in a first-round RT-PCR using the HTBI primer set. TCRdb re-derived calls from the multiplex PCR reads in MiXCR, one entry per CDR3 protein. The sample carries under 400,000 distinct CDR3 sequences, around 17% recorded once. Sequenced input: blood. These receptors all come from a man aged 25 to 45 with Graves' hyperthyroidism.

This clonotype was seen only a few times. The genes are TRBV19 and TRBJ1-5, with 7 nucleotides matching TRBD1. This CDR3 is built from 18 residues. Trimming cost V 5 bases and J 0 bases; bases outside gene matches: 13. Germline V gene data show CDR1 as LNHDA and CDR2 as SQIVND (reference sequence). CDR3 sequence reads: CASSFLTGTVNSNQPQHF. The CDR3 DNA follows: TGTGCCAGTAGTTTTCTGACCGGGACAGTCAATAGCAATCAGCCCCAGCATTTT.

The sample holds many counts of this clonotype. The chain recombines TRBV12-3 or TRBV12-4 with TRBJ2-7, with 9 bases that match TRBD1. J gave up 7 bases and V 6 bases, and 16 bases lay outside the gene matches. The CDR3 is 16 amino acids. CDR3 nucleotide sequence: TGTGCCAGCAGCCGGACCGGGACAGGGATCCTGGAGGAGCAGTACTTC. Its protein product is CASSRTGTGILEEQYF.

This clonotype was seen repeatedly, ten times or more. V is TRBV18 and J is TRBJ1-5; no clear D gene. Germline CDR1 KGHSH, CDR2 LQKENI. V was pared by 3 bases and J by 2 bases, with 14 bases between. There are 16 residues in the CDR3. CDR3 bases: TGTGCCAGCTCACCGTCGGCGGAGTTGGGCAATCAGCCCCAGCATTTT. Translation gives CASSPSAELGNQPQHF.

This clonotype was counted at least ten times. The J gene is TRBJ2-7, the V gene TRBV28; D ambiguous. The V gene lost 2 bases and the J gene lost 7 bases, with 6 bases spanning the gap. Germline CDR1 reads MDHEN; CDR2 reads SYDVKM. The length of the CDR3 is 11 residues. CDR3 DNA sequence: TGTGCCAGCAGTTTAGGGAAAGAGCAGTACTTC. It yields the protein CASSLGKEQYF.

In this sample, this clonotype turned up many times. This rearrangement joins TRBV6-5 to TRBJ2-5, with D maybe TRBD1 (5 bases). The V and J ends lost 2 bases and 4 bases respectively, with 8 bases between them. Germline lookup yields CDR1 MNHEY and CDR2 SVGAGI. The CDR3 sequence is 13 residues long. The CDR3 is CASSYIQGETQYF. CDR3 nucleotides: TGTGCCAGCAGTTACATCCAGGGAGAGACCCAGTACTTC.

This clonotype was observed at least ten times. The chain carries TRBV28 and TRBJ1-1, with TRBD1 as a possible D gene (5 bases). In germline, CDR1 is MDHEN, CDR2 SYDVKM. The CDR3 consists of 13 residues. Trimming took off 5 bases at V and 8 bases at J, with 15 bases between the two ends. The CDR3 region is CASSHRGTVEAFF. In nucleotides, the CDR3 is TGTGCCAGCAGTCACCGCGGGACTGTCGAAGCTTTCTTT.

A few counts support this clonotype. The chain has TRBV7-8 and TRBJ2-5; 8 nucleotides agree with TRBD2. The junction had 3 bases not matched to a gene; V was cut back by 2 bases and J by 1 base. This CDR3 spans 15 amino acids. CDR1 is SGHVS and CDR2 is FQNEAQ in the germline V gene. The CDR3 DNA is TGTGCCAGCAGCTTACTAGCGGGCTTCCAAGAGACCCAGTACTTC. This codes for CASSLLAGFQETQYF.

This clonotype appeared many times. J is TRBJ1-1 and V is TRBV2, with a possible D match to TRBD1 (5 bases). Germline V gene lookup returns CDR1 SNHLY and CDR2 FYNNEI. V was pared by 6 bases and J by 5 bases, with 16 bases between. The length of the CDR3 is 14 residues. The CDR3 here is CASSYSGGETEAFF. CDR3 DNA sequence: TGTGCCAGCAGCTACTCCGGAGGGGAAACTGAAGCTTTCTTT.

This clonotype was found many times. The chain combines TRBV27 with TRBJ2-7; 13 bases are a match to TRBD2. After removal of 0 bases from V and 3 bases from J, the junction contained 2 bases not matched to a gene. The CDR3 is 16 residues long. Germline-derived CDR1 and CDR2 are MNHEY and SMNVEV (reference sequence). The CDR3 spells CASSLSGTSGVYEQYF. CDR3 sequence (DNA): TGTGCCAGCAGTTTATCCGGGACTAGCGGGGTCTACGAGCAGTACTTC.

The chain couples TRBV13 to TRBJ2-7, with D unclear. The CDR3 loop spans 12 amino acids. V was pared by 4 bases and J by 2 bases, with 6 bases between. Per germline, CDR1 PRHDT and CDR2 FYEKMQ (reference sequence). CDR3 coding DNA: TGTGCCAGCAGCTACAGACCCTACGAGCAGTACTTC. Its translation is CASSYRPYEQYF.

The rearrangement links TRBV6-1 to TRBJ2-2, with 8 nucleotides matching TRBD1. Germline values: CDR1 MNHNS, CDR2 SASEGT. This CDR3 is 12 amino acids long. With 10 bases clipped from V and 3 bases from J, the junction kept 1 base outside the gene matches. The CDR3 nucleotides are TGTGCCAACAGGGGGGACACCGGGGAGCTGTTTTTT. This gives the protein CANRGDTGELFF.

Only a few counts were recorded for this clonotype. V gene TRBV11-1 combines with J gene TRBJ2-7; TRBD1 agrees at 7 bases. Germline V CDR1 and CDR2: SGHAT, FQDESV (reference sequence). J was trimmed by 4 bases and V by 7 bases; bases with no gene match: 13. This CDR3 comprises 15 residues. DNA for the CDR3: TGTGCCAGCAAACTAGTAGGGGGCGATACTTACGAGCAGTACTTC. Residues: CASKLVGGDTYEQYF.

V and J are TRBV5-1 and TRBJ1-6; D ambiguous. Trimming took 0 bases from V and 8 from J, leaving 9 bases between them. The CDR3 length is 14 residues. The germline V gene encodes CDR1 SGHRS and CDR2 YFSETQ. CDR3 loop: CASSLGGPDSPLHF. The CDR3 nucleotides are TGCGCCAGCAGCTTGGGAGGGCCGGATTCACCCCTCCACTTT.

The chain carries TRBV6-1 and TRBJ2-7, with D perhaps given as TRBD1 or TRBD2 (5 bases each). Germline V gene sequence: CDR1 MNHNS, CDR2 SASEGT. V lost 7 bases and J lost 2, with 12 bases in between. This CDR3 has 13 amino acids. The CDR3 DNA is TGTGCCAGCAACGGGGTGGGGCCCTACGAGCAGTACTTC. It is translated as CASNGVGPYEQYF.

This clonotype was observed a few times. The chain is built from TRBV27 and TRBJ2-1, with 8 bases matching TRBD2. Germline assignment: CDR1 MNHEY and CDR2 SMNVEV (reference sequence). Trimming took 9 bases from V and 12 from J; bases not matched to a gene: 16. This CDR3 is built from 14 residues. The CDR3 is CASGGGSGILGQFF. CDR3 bases: TGTGCCAGTGGGGGTGGTAGCGGGATACTCGGGCAGTTCTTC.

The table lists this clonotype with many counts. The rearrangement uses TRBV12-3 or TRBV12-4 and TRBJ2-2, with D possibly called TRBD1 or TRBD2 (5 bases each). Between the trimmed V and J ends, which lost 6 bases and 6 bases, there was a span of 23 bases. The CDR3 extends over 17 amino acids. The CDR3 sequence is CASSGTATPGGAGELFF. CDR3 in DNA: TGTGCCAGCAGCGGGACGGCCACCCCGGGTGGGGCCGGGGAGCTGTTTTTT.

The chain employs TRBV24-1 and TRBJ2-2; TRBD2 matches at 11 bases. Trimming at V came to 4 bases and at J to 3 bases, leaving 9 bases not matched to a gene. Germline V gene sequence: CDR1 KGHDR, CDR2 SFDVKD. The length of the CDR3 is 18 residues. The CDR3 reads CATSDPYSGRAYTGELFF. DNA of the CDR3: TGTGCCACCAGTGACCCTTATAGCGGGAGGGCCTACACCGGGGAGCTGTTTTTT.

The table lists this clonotype with many counts. This chain links TRBV7-9 with TRBJ2-5, with TRBD2 identical over 14 bases. The CDR3 runs 19 residues. V lost 6 bases to trimming and J lost 0 bases; unmatched junction nucleotides: 12. The V gene's germline CDR1 is SEHNR and CDR2 FQNEAQ (reference sequence). The CDR3 bases are TGTGCCAGCAGTTTACGGACGGGACTAGCGGGAGTGTACCAAGAGACCCAGTACTTC. Amino acid sequence: CASSLRTGLAGVYQETQYF.

This clonotype was detected ten times or more. The chain carries TRBV27 and TRBJ2-3; 8 bases are shared with TRBD2. Germline CDR1 is MNHEY and CDR2 is SMNVEV (reference sequence). V was clipped by 5 bases and J by 6 bases; unmatched bases: 10. This CDR3 is 15 amino acids long. The DNA of the CDR3 is TGTGCCAGCAGTCGTAGCGGGACCCCCCGGGATACGCAGTATTTT. It specifies CASSRSGTPRDTQYF.

The chain is built from TRBV28 and TRBJ1-5; possible D gene TRBD1, 6 bases. The V end was cut by 5 bases, the J end by 0 bases, with 20 bases between. The CDR3 contains 18 residues. Germline V gives CDR1 MDHEN, CDR2 SYDVKM. The CDR3 is CASSEEGTNRYSNQPQHF. The CDR3 nucleotides are TGTGCCAGCAGTGAAGAGGGGACAAACCGTTATAGCAATCAGCCCCAGCATTTT.

At least ten counts were recorded for this clonotype. The CDR3 nucleotides read TGTGCCAGCAGTGAAATTGGACTAGCGGGGGAAACGAACACCGGGGAGCTGTTTTTT. Encoded protein: CASSEIGLAGETNTGELFF. J is TRBJ2-2 and V is TRBV6-1, with 13 bases that match TRBD2. The CDR3 runs 19 residues. Germline trimming cut 2 bases from V and 0 bases from J; bases unmatched to any gene: 6. Germline V CDR1 and CDR2: MNHNS, SASEGT.

This clonotype appeared a few times. J is TRBJ1-6 and V is TRBV7-9; D gene uncertain. The ends were cut back, 5 bases at V and 7 bases at J, with 9 bases in the middle. Germline CDR1 SEHNR, CDR2 FQNEAQ (reference sequence). The CDR3 length is 13 residues. CDR3 in amino acids: CASSLRTNSPLHF. CDR3 nucleotide sequence: TGTGCCAGCAGCCTCAGGACCAATTCACCCCTCCACTTT.

V is TRBV24-1 and J is TRBJ2-5; 9 nucleotides line up with TRBD1. Germline V gives CDR1 KGHDR, CDR2 SFDVKD. The CDR3 contains 16 residues. Trimming at V came to 3 bases and at J to 2 bases, leaving 6 bases not matched to a gene. CDR3: CATSDQGQGFQETQYF. For the CDR3, the DNA is TGTGCCACCAGTGATCAAGGACAGGGGTTTCAAGAGACCCAGTACTTC.

This clonotype has ten or more counts. The chain links TRBV6-5 to TRBJ2-7, with TRBD1 identical over 7 bases. The germline gives CDR1 MNHEY, CDR2 SVGAGI. J lost 5 bases, V lost 2 bases, and 15 bases had no gene match. CDR3 length equals 17 residues. DNA for the CDR3: TGTGCCAGCAGTTACCTTGGTTCGACAGGGTATTCCCACGAGCAGTACTTC. It translates to CASSYLGSTGYSHEQYF.

This clonotype was recorded at least ten times. The gene calls are TRBV12-3 or TRBV12-4 and TRBJ1-2, with D unclear. The CDR3 extends over 12 amino acids. V was shortened by 5 bases and J by 2 bases, with 6 bases between the two germline ends. For the CDR3, the DNA is TGTGCCAGCAGTCCACACAACTATGGCTACACCTTC. Translation gives CASSPHNYGYTF.

This rearrangement joins TRBV4-2 to TRBJ1-5, with D possibly being TRBD1 (6 bases). V shed 1 base and J shed 3 bases, with 10 bases lying between them. From germline, CDR1 is LGHNA and CDR2 YNFKEQ. This CDR3 is 15 amino acids long. CDR3 sequence reads: CASSQVDRTNQPQHF. The CDR3 coding sequence is TGTGCCAGCAGCCAAGTCGACAGGACCAATCAGCCCCAGCATTTT.

There are many counts of this clonotype. The chain joins TRBV5-1 to TRBJ1-1, with unresolved D. From germline, CDR1 is SGHRS and CDR2 YFSETQ. This CDR3 is 13 amino acids long. V was pared by 8 bases and J by 4 bases, with 15 bases between. In nucleotides, the CDR3 is TGCGCCAGTAGAATGCCACCGGGCACTGAAGCTTTCTTT. Protein sequence: CASRMPPGTEAFF.

This clonotype was seen at least ten times. The chain joins TRBV6-2 or TRBV6-3 to TRBJ1-1; D unresolved. The CDR3 covers 14 residues. Germline CDR1 is MNHEY and CDR2 is SVGEGT. V shed 0 bases and J shed 7 bases, with 12 bases lying between them. CDR3 loop: CASSYSIRAVEAFF. CDR3 coding DNA: TGTGCCAGCAGTTACTCGATCCGCGCTGTTGAAGCTTTCTTT.

This clonotype was recorded many times. This chain uses TRBV6-1 with TRBJ2-5; 9 positions match TRBD2. Per the germline V gene, CDR1 is MNHNS and CDR2 is SASEGT. This CDR3 has 17 residues. The J segment lost 5 bases and the V segment lost 6 bases, leaving 16 bases of the junction unmatched. For the CDR3, the DNA is TGTGCCAGCAGCTACGGGATAGCGGGGGCGGGTATGGAGACCCAGTACTTC. Protein sequence: CASSYGIAGAGMETQYF.

There are many counts of this clonotype. This chain joins TRBV5-1 and TRBJ2-1; TRBD2 matches 14 bases. Germline CDR1 SGHRS, CDR2 YFSETQ. After removal of 2 bases from V and 9 bases from J, the junction contained 13 bases not matched to a gene. The CDR3 length is 18 residues. CDR3 DNA sequence: TGCGCCAGCAGCTTAACGGAGACGGGACTAGCGGGAGATGGTGAGCAGTTCTTC. This gives the protein CASSLTETGLAGDGEQFF.

This clonotype was detected ten times or more. The chain combines TRBV18 with TRBJ1-4; the D gene is possibly TRBD1 (5 bases). CDR1 and CDR2 (germline): KGHSH, LQKENI. The CDR3 is 13 amino acids. V was clipped by 11 bases and J by 7 bases, with 17 bases between them. The CDR3 DNA reads as TGTGCCCATCAAAGGGGCGAGGGTGAAAAACTGTTTTTT. Translating it yields CAHQRGEGEKLFF.